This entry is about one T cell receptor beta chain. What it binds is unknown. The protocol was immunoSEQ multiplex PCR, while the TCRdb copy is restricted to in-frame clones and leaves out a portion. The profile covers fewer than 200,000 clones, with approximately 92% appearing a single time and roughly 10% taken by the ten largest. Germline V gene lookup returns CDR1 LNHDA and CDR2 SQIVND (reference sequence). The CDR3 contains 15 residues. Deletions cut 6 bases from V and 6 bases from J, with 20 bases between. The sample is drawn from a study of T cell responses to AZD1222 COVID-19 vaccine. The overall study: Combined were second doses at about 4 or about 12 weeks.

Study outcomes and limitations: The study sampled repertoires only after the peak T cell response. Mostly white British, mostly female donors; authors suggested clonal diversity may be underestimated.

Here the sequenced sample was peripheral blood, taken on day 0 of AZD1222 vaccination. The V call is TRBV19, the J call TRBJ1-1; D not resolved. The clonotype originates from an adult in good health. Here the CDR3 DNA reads TGTGCCAGTAGCTTTATCGACAAGTGGATGCCTGAAGCTTTCTTT. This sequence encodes CASSFIDKWMPEAFF. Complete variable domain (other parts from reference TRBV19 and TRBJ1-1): DGGITQSPKYLFRKEGQNVTLSCEQNLNHDAMYWYRQDPGQGLRLIYYSQIVNDFQKGDIAEGYSVSREKKESFPLTVTSAQKNPTAFYLCASSFIDKWMPEAFFGQGTRLTVV.